This is a list of T cell receptor beta chains from one sample in a study of molecular identifiers for immune sequencing clone quantification. Each CDR3 protein gets one entry after TCRdb re-called the PCR reads with MiXCR. The data show about 500,000 distinct CDR3 sequences, about a fifth seen once. What was sequenced was naive CD8+ T cells from blood, with Jurkat cell RNA spiked in. These receptor sequences come from a human donor in good health. Some libraries in this study had Jurkat cell RNA spiked in. The CDR3 runs from the conserved cysteine through the conserved F or W. Fields, in order: D gene, clone size, V gene, J gene, CDR3 DNA, CDR3 protein. D genes are given only for firm matches. Where a row states a size, it is once, few, many or the class of an expanded clone; other rows omit it.

.	few	TRBV9	TRBJ1-6	TGTGCCAGCAGCGCAAACCCCGTCGAAGGGGGGAATTCACCCCTCCACTTT	CASSANPVEGGNSPLHF
TRBD1	many	TRBV7-2	TRBJ2-3	TGTGCCAGCAGCCTACAGGGGGCGACCGCAGATACGCAGTATTTT	CASSLQGATADTQYF
.	many	TRBV27	TRBJ2-7	TGTGCCAGCAGCCTTAATCGCCAGGTCTACGAGCAGTACTTC	CASSLNRQVYEQYF
TRBD2	.	TRBV5-1	TRBJ2-1	TGCGCCAGCAGCTTTACTAGCGGGAGCCCCAATGAGCAGTTCTTC	CASSFTSGSPNEQFF
TRBD2	.	TRBV7-9	TRBJ2-1	TGTGCCAGCAGCTTCCCGGGGGGGGTGGACAATGAGCAGTTCTTC	CASSFPGGVDNEQFF
.	.	TRBV7-9	TRBJ1-1	TGTGCCAGCAGCTTTGGTCCCTCCGGGAACACTGAAGCTTTCTTT	CASSFGPSGNTEAFF
TRBD2	.	TRBV10-3	TRBJ2-1	TGTGCCATCAGTGATCCCCCTGGAGGGAGGGATGAGCAGTTCTTC	CAISDPPGGRDEQFF
.	.	TRBV10-1	TRBJ1-1	TGCGCCAGCAGTGAGTCTGGGATAAAGAACACTGAAGCTTTCTTT	CASSESGIKNTEAFF
.	.	TRBV19	TRBJ2-1	TGTGCCAGTAGTGTGGACTTTAGCTCCTACAATGAGCAGTTCTTC	CASSVDFSSYNEQFF
.	.	TRBV30	TRBJ1-2	TGTGCCTGGAGTGCCAAAAAGGGGACTGACAGCTATGGCTACACCTTC	CAWSAKKGTDSYGYTF
TRBD1	many	TRBV29-1	TRBJ2-5	TGCAGCGTTGAAGCCCAGGACAGGGTGTACCAAGAGACCCAGTACTTC	CSVEAQDRVYQETQYF
TRBD2	few	TRBV7-9	TRBJ2-3	TGTGCCAGCAGTTCCGGGACTAGCTCTATCACAGATACGCAGTATTTT	CASSSGTSSITDTQYF
TRBD2	.	TRBV6-2/TRBV6-3	TRBJ2-1	TGTGCCAGCAGTTACTCGGCGGGAGGGAGTGAGCAGTTCTTC	CASSYSAGGSEQFF
TRBD1	few	TRBV7-9	TRBJ2-1	TGTGCCAGCAGCGACCGGGACAGCTACAATGAGCAGTTCTTC	CASSDRDSYNEQFF
.	many	TRBV4-3	TRBJ2-3	TGCGCCAGCAGCCAAGAACCAGGGGCCGGAGATACGCAGTATTTT	CASSQEPGAGDTQYF
TRBD2	.	TRBV30	TRBJ2-7	TGTGCCTGGACTAGCGGGACCTACGAGCAGTACTTC	CAWTSGTYEQYF
.	many	TRBV28	TRBJ1-5	TGTGCCAGCAGGCAACGGGGAGGTTTATCACGGCAGCCCCAGCATTTT	CASRQRGGLSRQPQHF
.	few	TRBV20-1	TRBJ2-2	TGCAGTGCTAGGGACGGAAGAAAGGACACCGGGGAGCTGTTTTTT	CSARDGRKDTGELFF
TRBD2	many	TRBV6-6	TRBJ2-1	TGTGCCAGCAGTTACCCGGGGGGGTACAATGAGCAGTTCTTC	CASSYPGGYNEQFF
TRBD1	many	TRBV28	TRBJ1-4	TGTGCCAGCATAACAGGGGGCGGGCTAGAAAAACTGTTTTTT	CASITGGGLEKLFF
.	many	TRBV29-1	TRBJ2-2	TGCAGCGTTGATTTCGGGAGCCGAAGCACCGGGGAGCTGTTTTTT	CSVDFGSRSTGELFF
TRBD1	many	TRBV4-1	TRBJ2-3	TGCGCCAGCAGCCAAGAGACAGGGGGCGATACGCAGTATTTT	CASSQETGGDTQYF
TRBD1	few	TRBV7-9	TRBJ1-2	TGTGCCAGCAGCTTATCTGGGGCCAGGGGGCAGGATGGCTACACCTTC	CASSLSGARGQDGYTF
TRBD2	.	TRBV7-9	TRBJ2-1	TGTGCCAGCAGCTTTAGCGGGAGGACGTATGAGCAGTTCTTC	CASSFSGRTYEQFF